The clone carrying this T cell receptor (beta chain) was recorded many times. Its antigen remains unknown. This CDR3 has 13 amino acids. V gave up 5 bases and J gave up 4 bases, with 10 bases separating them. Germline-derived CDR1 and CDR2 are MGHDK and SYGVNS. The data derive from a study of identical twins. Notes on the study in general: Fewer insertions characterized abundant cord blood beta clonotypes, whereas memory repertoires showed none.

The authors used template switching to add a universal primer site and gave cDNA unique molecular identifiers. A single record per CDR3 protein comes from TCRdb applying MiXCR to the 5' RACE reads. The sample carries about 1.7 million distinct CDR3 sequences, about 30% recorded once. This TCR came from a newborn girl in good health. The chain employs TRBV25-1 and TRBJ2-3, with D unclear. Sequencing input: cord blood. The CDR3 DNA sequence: TGTGCCAGCAGTAACCCTAGTCCAGATACGCAGTATTTT. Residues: CASSNPSPDTQYF. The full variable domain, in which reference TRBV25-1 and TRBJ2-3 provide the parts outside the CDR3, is EADIYQTPRYLVIGTGKKITLECSQTMGHDKMYWYQQDPGMELHLIHYSYGVNSTEKGDLSSESTVSRIRTEHFPLTLESARPSHTSQYLCASSNPSPDTQYFGPGTRLTVL.